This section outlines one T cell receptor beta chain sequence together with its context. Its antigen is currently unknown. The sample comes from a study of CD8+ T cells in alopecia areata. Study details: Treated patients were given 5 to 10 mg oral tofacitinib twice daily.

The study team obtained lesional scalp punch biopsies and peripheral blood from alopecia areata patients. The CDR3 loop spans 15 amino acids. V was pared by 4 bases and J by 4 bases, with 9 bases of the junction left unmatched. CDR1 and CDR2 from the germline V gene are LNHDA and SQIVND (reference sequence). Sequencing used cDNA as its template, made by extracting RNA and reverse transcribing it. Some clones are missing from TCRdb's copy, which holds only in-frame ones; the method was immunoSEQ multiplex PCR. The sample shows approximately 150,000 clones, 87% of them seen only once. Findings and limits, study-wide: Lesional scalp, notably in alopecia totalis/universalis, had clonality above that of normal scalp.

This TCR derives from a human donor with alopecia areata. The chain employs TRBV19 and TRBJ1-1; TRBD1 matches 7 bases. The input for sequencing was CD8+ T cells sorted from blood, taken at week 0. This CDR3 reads CASSKPGQVATEAFF. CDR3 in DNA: TGTGCCAGTAGTAAACCAGGACAGGTGGCCACTGAAGCTTTCTTT.